This T cell receptor beta chain came from a study of technical replicates of blood from a few donors. Only in-frame clones appear in the TCRdb table, and some are missing; sequencing was by immunoSEQ multiplex PCR. The sample contains roughly 62,000 clones, roughly 89% of which appear only once. CDR3 length equals 14 residues. From germline, CDR1 is SEHNR and CDR2 FQNEAQ (reference sequence). The V segment lost 5 bases and the J segment 8 bases; nucleotides outside the gene matches: 7. The specimen sequenced was PBMCs. The chain recombines TRBV7-9 with TRBJ2-1; 9 bases are a match to TRBD2. The TCR was taken from a human donor in good health. Some clones in this sample may be carry-over from other donors' samples. The chain's CDR3 is CASSPRTSVYEQFF. In DNA, the CDR3 is TGTGCCAGCAGCCCAAGGACTAGCGTATATGAGCAGTTCTTC. Using reference TRBV7-9 and TRBJ2-1 for the parts outside the CDR3, the full variable domain is DTGVSQNPRHKITKRGQNVTFRCDPISEHNRLYWYRQTLGQGPEFLTYFQNEAQLEKSRLLSDRFSAERPKGSFSTLEIQRTEQGDSAMYLCASSPRTSVYEQFFGPGTRLTVL.